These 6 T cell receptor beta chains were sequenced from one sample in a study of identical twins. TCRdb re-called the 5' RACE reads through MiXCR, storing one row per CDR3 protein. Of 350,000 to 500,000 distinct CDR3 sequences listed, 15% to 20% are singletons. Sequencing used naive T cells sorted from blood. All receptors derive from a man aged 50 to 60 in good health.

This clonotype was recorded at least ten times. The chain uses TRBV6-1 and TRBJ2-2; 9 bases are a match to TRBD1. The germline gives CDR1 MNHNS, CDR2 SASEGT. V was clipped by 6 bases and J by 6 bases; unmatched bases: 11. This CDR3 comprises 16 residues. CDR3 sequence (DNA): TGTGCCAGCAGCAGCAACAGGGGGCGTGGCGCCGGGGAGCTGTTTTTT. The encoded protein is CASSSNRGRGAGELFF.

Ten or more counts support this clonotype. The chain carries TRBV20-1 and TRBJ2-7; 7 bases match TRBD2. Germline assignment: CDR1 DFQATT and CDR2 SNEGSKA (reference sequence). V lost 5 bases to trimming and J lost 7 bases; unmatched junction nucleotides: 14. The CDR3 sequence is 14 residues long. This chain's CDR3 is CSAGPRAGAKEQYF. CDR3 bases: TGCAGTGCTGGCCCCCGGGCGGGAGCGAAAGAGCAGTACTTC.

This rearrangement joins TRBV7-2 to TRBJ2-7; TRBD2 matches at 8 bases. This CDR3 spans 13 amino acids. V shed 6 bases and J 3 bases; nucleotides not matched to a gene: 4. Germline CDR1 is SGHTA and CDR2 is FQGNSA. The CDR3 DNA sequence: TGTGCCAGCAGGGCCGGGACTAGCTACGAGCAGTACTTC. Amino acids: CASRAGTSYEQYF.

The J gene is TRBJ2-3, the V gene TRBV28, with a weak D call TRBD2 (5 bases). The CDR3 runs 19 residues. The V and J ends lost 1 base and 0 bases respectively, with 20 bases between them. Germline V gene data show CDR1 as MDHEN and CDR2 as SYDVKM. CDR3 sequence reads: CASSLFGVRDVTSTDTQYF. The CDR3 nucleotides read TGTGCCAGCAGTTTATTCGGGGTGCGTGACGTGACTAGCACAGATACGCAGTATTTT.

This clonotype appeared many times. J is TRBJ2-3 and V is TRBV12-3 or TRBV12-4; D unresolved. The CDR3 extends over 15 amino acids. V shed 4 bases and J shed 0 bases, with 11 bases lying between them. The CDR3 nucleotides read TGTGCCAGCAGTTACTCTGGGCAGAGCACAGATACGCAGTATTTT. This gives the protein CASSYSGQSTDTQYF.

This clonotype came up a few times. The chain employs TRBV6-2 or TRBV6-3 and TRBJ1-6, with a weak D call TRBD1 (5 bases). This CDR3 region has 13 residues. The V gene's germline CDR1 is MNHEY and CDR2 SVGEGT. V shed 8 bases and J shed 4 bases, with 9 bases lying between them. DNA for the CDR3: TGTGCCAGCGGGACGGGATATAATTCACCCCTCCACTTT. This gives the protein CASGTGYNSPLHF.